Presented here are 32 T cell receptor beta chains from one specimen sequenced in a study of cytomegalovirus exposure and HLA in healthy donors. A multiplex PCR was run with 60 Vbeta primers and 13 Jbeta primers. Using immunoSEQ multiplex PCR, the repertoire was profiled, and TCRdb retains in-frame clones only, with some absent. The table lists 180,000 or so clones, nearly 80% of them singletons, with 6% to 7% in the top ten. The sequenced material came from PBMCs. The receptors come from a man aged 40-50 years in good health and CMV-seropositive.

For the CDR3, the DNA is TGCGCCAGCAGCTTGGCTGAAGCCTCCTACAATGAGCAGTTCTTC. Amino acids: CASSLAEASYNEQFF. The chain couples TRBV5-1 to TRBJ2-1; D is uncertain. The V and J ends lost 0 bases and 0 bases respectively, with 7 bases between them. Germline CDR1 is SGHRS and CDR2 is YFSETQ. The CDR3 length is 15 residues.

This clone has a handful of counts. This chain links TRBV14 with TRBJ1-5; D is uncertain. This CDR3 comprises 13 residues. From germline, CDR1 is SGHDN and CDR2 FVKESK. Trimming pared 8 bases from V and 5 bases from J, leaving 13 bases between. The CDR3 coding sequence is TGTGCCAGCCTCCCTTCACGCGATCAGCCCCAGCATTTT. This encodes CASLPSRDQPQHF.

The V and J genes are TRBV5-1 and TRBJ1-3, with 7 bases identical to TRBD1. The V segment lost 0 bases and the J segment 0 bases; nucleotides outside the gene matches: 3. Germline-derived CDR1 and CDR2 are SGHRS and YFSETQ. This CDR3 comprises 16 residues. CDR3 sequence: CASSLAGQDSGNTIYF. The CDR3 region has the DNA TGCGCCAGCAGCTTGGCCGGACAGGACTCTGGAAACACCATATATTTT.

The chain combines TRBV5-1 with TRBJ2-3; weak D call: TRBD2 (6 bases). The germline CDR1 and CDR2 sequences are SGHRS and YFSETQ. The CDR3 spans 16 residues. With 0 bases removed from V and 1 base from J, the gap between germline ends came to 12 bases. This CDR3 is CASSLGPQRGTDTQYF. In DNA form, the CDR3 reads TGCGCCAGCAGCTTGGGTCCCCAGCGGGGCACAGATACGCAGTATTTT.

This chain joins TRBV7-6 and TRBJ2-7; unclear D gene. Trimming took 1 base from V and 3 from J, leaving 13 bases between them. Germline assignment: CDR1 SGHVS and CDR2 FNYEAQ. This CDR3 has 15 amino acids. The CDR3 is CASSLGSDPDYEQYF. The CDR3 nucleotides read TGTGCCAGCAGCTTAGGGAGCGACCCGGACTACGAGCAGTACTTC. Full variable domain (missing parts from reference TRBV7-6 and TRBJ2-7): GAGVSQSPRYKVTKRGQDVALRCDPISGHVSLYWYRQALGQGPEFLTYFNYEAQQDKSGLPNDRFSAERPEGSISTLTIQRTEQRDSAMYRCASSLGSDPDYEQYFGPGTRLTVT.

The gene calls are TRBV7-3 and TRBJ2-1; 9 bases are shared with TRBD1. J gave up 7 bases and V 5 bases, and 12 bases lay outside the gene matches. CDR1 and CDR2 (germline): SGHTA, FQGTGA. This CDR3 is built from 16 residues. CDR3 in amino acids: CASSLHPGQGVNEQFF. CDR3 DNA: TGTGCCAGCAGCCTCCACCCGGGACAGGGTGTAAATGAGCAGTTCTTC.

The V call is TRBV11-1, the J call TRBJ2-1; 9 bases are shared with TRBD1. The CDR3 has 15 residues. V was pared by 5 bases and J by 3 bases, with 5 bases of the junction left unmatched. Germline V gene lookup returns CDR1 SGHAT and CDR2 FQDESV (reference sequence). CDR3 loop: CASSPTGGNYNEQFF. The CDR3 bases are TGTGCCAGCAGCCCTACAGGGGGCAACTACAATGAGCAGTTCTTC.

In its sample, this clone was seen a few times. The chain couples TRBV27 to TRBJ2-7; D is unresolved. V was clipped by 6 bases and J by 3 bases, with 18 bases between them. Germline V gene data show CDR1 as MNHEY and CDR2 as SMNVEV (reference sequence). The CDR3 covers 15 residues. CDR3 sequence: CASRQGTAQYYEQYF. The CDR3 DNA is TGTGCCAGCAGGCAAGGAACGGCACAGTACTACGAGCAGTACTTC.

V is TRBV6-6 and J is TRBJ2-7; 7 bases are shared with TRBD2. Trimming at V came to 5 bases and at J to 3 bases, leaving 7 bases not matched to a gene. Germline CDR1 MNHNY, CDR2 SVGAGI (reference sequence). The CDR3 loop spans 14 amino acids. CDR3 sequence reads: CASSRDYRRYEQYF. In nucleotides, the CDR3 is TGTGCCAGCAGTCGGGACTACCGTCGCTACGAGCAGTACTTC.

The chain recombines TRBV11-2 with TRBJ2-1; 11 bases map to TRBD2. The CDR3 length is 17 residues. Germline CDR1 is SGHAT and CDR2 is FQNNGV. V shed 0 bases and J 8 bases; nucleotides not matched to a gene: 9. The CDR3 sequence: CASSLDPPSGRIDEQFF. In nucleotides, the CDR3 is TGTGCCAGCAGCTTAGACCCCCCTAGCGGGAGGATAGATGAGCAGTTCTTC.

The chain combines TRBV7-2 with TRBJ2-7, with TRBD2 matching 7 bases. Trimming took 4 bases from V and 4 from J; bases not matched to a gene: 7. Germline CDR1 reads SGHTA; CDR2 reads FQGNSA. This CDR3 is 14 amino acids long. The CDR3 region is CASSSRSGTYEQYF. The CDR3, as DNA: TGTGCCAGCAGCTCGAGGAGCGGGACTTACGAGCAGTACTTC.

The chain uses TRBV27 and TRBJ2-1, with 9 bases that match TRBD2. V lost 8 bases to trimming and J lost 8 bases; unmatched junction nucleotides: 13. Per the germline V gene, CDR1 is MNHEY and CDR2 is SMNVEV (reference sequence). The CDR3 consists of 15 residues. DNA of the CDR3: TGTGCCAGCTCGAGGCGGGAGGGACGGCGGGATGAGCAGTTCTTC. It translates to CASSRREGRRDEQFF.

The chain couples TRBV28 to TRBJ2-1; TRBD2 agrees at 11 bases. Trimming removed 6 bases from V and 6 bases from J; junction bases left unmatched: 1. The CDR3 has 13 amino acids. The germline gives CDR1 MDHEN, CDR2 SYDVKM. CDR3 loop: CASRLAGVNEQFF. Written as DNA, the CDR3 is TGTGCCAGCAGACTAGCGGGAGTCAATGAGCAGTTCTTC.

The genes are TRBV7-3 and TRBJ1-1; TRBD1 is a possible D gene (6 bases). Germline CDR1 reads SGHTA; CDR2 reads FQGTGA. The length of the CDR3 is 13 residues. The V end was cut by 6 bases, the J end by 4 bases, with 12 bases between. The CDR3 sequence: CASSKTGPTEAFF. The CDR3, as DNA: TGTGCCAGCAGTAAGACAGGCCCCACTGAAGCTTTCTTT.

The V and J genes are TRBV4-2 and TRBJ2-3; TRBD2 agrees at 9 bases. The germline V gene has CDR1 LGHNA and CDR2 YNFKEQ. The J segment lost 0 bases and the V segment lost 4 bases, leaving 5 bases of the junction unmatched. The length of the CDR3 is 16 residues. DNA for the CDR3: TGTGCCAGCAGCCCTAGGCTAGCGGGGAGCACAGATACGCAGTATTTT. It translates to CASSPRLAGSTDTQYF.

The gene calls are TRBV10-3 and TRBJ1-1, with a weak D call TRBD1 (5 bases). CDR3 size: 15 residues. Germline CDR1 is ENHRY and CDR2 is SYGVKD. V gave up 11 bases and J gave up 4 bases, with 23 bases separating them. CDR3 coding DNA: TGTGCCTCAGACCTTGGGGCAGGGATGATCACTGAAGCTTTCTTT. Amino acids: CASDLGAGMITEAFF.

This clone was observed a single time. This chain connects TRBV11-3 to TRBJ2-2; D is perhaps TRBD2 (5 bases). Germline V gene lookup returns CDR1 SGHNT and CDR2 YENEEA. V was cut by 1 base and J by 4 bases, with 16 bases left in between. The CDR3 contains 17 residues. The CDR3 region is CASSLGFRRALTGELFF. The CDR3, as DNA: TGTGCCAGCAGCTTAGGCTTCCGGCGGGCGCTCACCGGGGAGCTGTTTTTT.

The chain combines TRBV10-3 with TRBJ2-5; TRBD2 might be the D (5 bases). The ends were cut back, 9 bases at V and 5 bases at J, with 34 bases in the middle. The length of the CDR3 is 19 residues. CDR1 is ENHRY, CDR2 SYGVKD, per germline. Written as DNA, the CDR3 is TGTGCCATTGCCTATAAACTAGGGATCTCGCTAGGAGTCGACGAGACCCAGTACTTC. Translated: CAIAYKLGISLGVDETQYF.

Only a few counts were recorded for this clone. The V call is TRBV9, the J call TRBJ2-2, with 10 bases aligning to TRBD2. The J segment lost 3 bases and the V segment lost 0 bases, leaving 5 bases of the junction unmatched. The length of the CDR3 is 17 residues. CDR1 and CDR2 (germline): SGDLS, YYNGEE. DNA of the CDR3: TGTGCCAGCAGCGTAGGGCTAGCGGGAGACGACACCGGGGAGCTGTTTTTT. Translation: CASSVGLAGDDTGELFF.

V gene TRBV27 combines with J gene TRBJ2-1, with D tentatively TRBD2 (5 bases). The CDR3 spans 14 residues. Per the germline V gene, CDR1 is MNHEY and CDR2 is SMNVEV (reference sequence). V dropped 1 base and J dropped 5 bases, with 9 bases sitting between them. DNA for the CDR3: TGTGCCAGCAGTTTATGGGCTAGCCACAATGAGCAGTTCTTC. It yields the protein CASSLWASHNEQFF.

The gene calls are TRBV4-2 and TRBJ2-1; 8 bases match TRBD2. V gave up 4 bases and J gave up 4 bases; unmatched junction bases: 15. The CDR3 is 18 residues long. Germline loops: CDR1 LGHNA, CDR2 YNFKEQ. The CDR3 bases are TGTGCCAGCAGCCGCAAACTAGCGGATGATCCAAATTACAATGAGCAGTTCTTC. Translation: CASSRKLADDPNYNEQFF.

V is TRBV4-1 and J is TRBJ2-5; 9 bases are shared with TRBD2. Germline V CDR1 and CDR2: MGHRA, YSYEKL. With 2 bases clipped from V and 5 bases from J, the junction kept 6 bases outside the gene matches. The length of the CDR3 is 15 residues. The CDR3 nucleotides read TGCGCCAGCAGCCAACGGCGGGAGGGCGGGGAGACCCAGTACTTC. Its translation is CASSQRREGGETQYF.

J is TRBJ2-5 and V is TRBV6-4, with TRBD1 matching 10 bases. The length of the CDR3 is 14 residues. Germline V gene sequence: CDR1 MRHNA, CDR2 SNTAGT. V shed 5 bases, J shed 3 bases, and the junction held 3 bases outside the gene matches. The CDR3 sequence is CASSPGTGEETQYF. CDR3 in DNA: TGTGCCAGCAGTCCCGGGACAGGGGAAGAGACCCAGTACTTC.

The CDR3, as DNA: TGTGCCAGCAGCTTAGGTGGCGCGACAGGGAATCAGCCCCAGCATTTT. Its protein product is CASSLGGATGNQPQHF. The V call is TRBV7-2, the J call TRBJ1-5, with 7 bases matching TRBD1. This CDR3 region has 16 residues. Germline CDR1 is SGHTA and CDR2 is FQGNSA. The V gene end was trimmed by 1 base and the J gene end by 4 bases; junction bases not matched to a gene: 7.

This clone was observed a handful of times. In nucleotides, the CDR3 is TGTGCCAGCAGCCGAGGGGCGGGAGGGGTAAATGAGCAGTTCTTC. Amino acid sequence: CASSRGAGGVNEQFF. The gene calls are TRBV6-1 and TRBJ2-1, with 9 bases fitting TRBD2. Germline assignment: CDR1 MNHNS and CDR2 SASEGT. The trim removed 6 bases at V and 7 bases at J, leaving 10 bases unmatched. The CDR3 extends over 15 amino acids.

The chain links TRBV9 to TRBJ1-3; no clear D. V lost 0 bases and J lost 3, with 19 bases in between. CDR1 is SGDLS, CDR2 YYNGEE, per germline. CDR3 size: 18 residues. The CDR3: CASSVAPNTLAGGNTIYF. The CDR3 DNA follows: TGTGCCAGCAGCGTAGCCCCCAATACCCTCGCGGGTGGAAACACCATATATTTT.

J is TRBJ1-5 and V is TRBV6-1; 7 bases agree with TRBD1. This CDR3 is built from 16 residues. V trimming: 0 bases; J trimming: 2 bases; junction bases outside the gene matches: 4. Germline V CDR1 and CDR2: MNHNS, SASEGT. This CDR3 is CASSEAEGAGNQPQHF. CDR3 DNA: TGTGCCAGCAGTGAAGCTGAGGGGGCTGGCAATCAGCCCCAGCATTTT.

The sample holds a few counts of this clone. The V and J genes are TRBV27 and TRBJ2-7; D gene uncertain. Germline values: CDR1 MNHEY, CDR2 SMNVEV (reference sequence). This CDR3 has 13 amino acids. V lost 2 bases, J lost 1 base, and 6 bases lay in between. The CDR3: CASSLAQSYEQYF. The CDR3 DNA sequence: TGTGCCAGCAGTTTAGCACAGTCCTACGAGCAGTACTTC.

The CDR3 DNA follows: TGTGCCACCCAAGGCGGGGGGTACTACAATGAAGAGCAGTTCTTC. Translation gives CATQGGGYYNEEQFF. The rearrangement links TRBV19 to TRBJ2-1; 8 bases are a match to TRBD2. CDR3 length: 15 residues. Looked up from germline, CDR1 is LNHDA and CDR2 is SQIVND (reference sequence). V lost 10 bases and J lost 10; bases outside the gene matches: 18.

The rearrangement uses TRBV7-8 and TRBJ2-3; D is uncertain. V was shortened by 4 bases and J by 5 bases, with 13 bases between the two germline ends. CDR3 length: 14 amino acids. CDR1 is SGHVS and CDR2 is FQNEAQ in the germline V gene. CDR3 coding DNA: TGTGCCAGCAGCTCCCAGAGTAGAGGAGATACGCAGTATTTT. This gives the protein CASSSQSRGDTQYF.

A word on this clone: The sample carries other DNA sequences with the same CDR3. The gene calls are TRBV6-1 and TRBJ2-7; 10 bases align to TRBD1. CDR3 length equals 14 residues. J gave up 4 bases and V 0 bases, and 0 bases lay outside the gene matches. Germline V gene lookup returns CDR1 MNHNS and CDR2 SASEGT. In DNA, the CDR3 is TGTGCCAGCAGTGAAGCGGGACAGGGGTACGAGCAGTACTTC. This translates into CASSEAGQGYEQYF.

This chain joins TRBV7-8 and TRBJ1-2; D possibly corresponds to TRBD1 (6 bases). This CDR3 has 13 amino acids. The germline V gene has CDR1 SGHVS and CDR2 FQNEAQ. V lost 5 bases and J 8 bases, leaving 15 bases between the germline ends. The DNA of the CDR3 is TGTGCCAGCAGCCCAGACAGGCTGGGCGGCTACACCTTC. It is translated as CASSPDRLGGYTF.